This T cell receptor beta chain was documented in a study of blood T cell repertoires in COVID-19. Looking at the study overall: T cells, B-cell-depleted T cells, or PBMCs supplied cDNA or gDNA.

Repertoires were generated with immunoSEQ multiplex PCR, while TCRdb's copy carries only in-frame clones and drops some. The sample includes 200,000 to 300,000 clones, about 83% seen only once; the top ten take around 5.5%. CDR1 SEHNR and CDR2 FQNEAQ come from the germline V gene (reference sequence). V was clipped by 3 bases and J by 0 bases; unmatched bases: 10. The CDR3 totals 18 residues. Sequencing used peripheral blood. This rearrangement joins TRBV7-9 to TRBJ2-2, with 7 bases aligning to TRBD2. The clonotype was recovered from a human donor in a cohort sampled during active COVID-19. In DNA, the CDR3 is TGTGCCAGCAGCTTTGGACTAGGTCGACCTCCGAACACCGGGGAGCTGTTTTTT. This codes for CASSFGLGRPPNTGELFF.